This TCR beta chain was recorded in a study of identical twins. Whole-study results and caveats: Partial confounding of zero-insertion analyses by invariant MAIT and iNKT cells was possible.

Using its own MiXCR run on the 5' RACE reads, TCRdb lists one record per CDR3 protein. The table shows under 1 million distinct CDR3 sequences, with roughly an eighth occurring only once. This clonotype was seen only a few times. Its antigen is not known. CDR3 length: 14 residues. V dropped 4 bases and J dropped 1 base, with 10 bases sitting between them. Per the germline V gene, CDR1 is LGHDT and CDR2 is YNNKEL (reference sequence). The same data also went into a second study, on yellow fever vaccine responses in identical twins.

The chain links TRBV3-1 to TRBJ1-1; D unresolved. The source of this sequence is a woman aged 18-35 years in good health. Input material: PBMCs. The CDR3 region has the DNA TGTGCCAGCAGCCCGTCATTGGGGAACACTGAAGCTTTCTTT. Protein sequence: CASSPSLGNTEAFF.